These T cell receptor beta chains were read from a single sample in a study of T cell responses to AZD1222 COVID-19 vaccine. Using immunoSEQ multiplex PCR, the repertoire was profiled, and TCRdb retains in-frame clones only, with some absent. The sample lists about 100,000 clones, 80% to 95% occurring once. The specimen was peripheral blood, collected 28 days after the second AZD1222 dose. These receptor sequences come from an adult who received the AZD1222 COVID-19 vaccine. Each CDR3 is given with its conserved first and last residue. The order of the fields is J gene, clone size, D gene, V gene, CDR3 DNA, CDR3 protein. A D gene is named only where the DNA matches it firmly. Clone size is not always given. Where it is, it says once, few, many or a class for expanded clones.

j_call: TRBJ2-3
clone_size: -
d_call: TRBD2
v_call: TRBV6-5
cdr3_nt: TGTGCCAGCAGTTTACAGGTAGCGGGAGATACGCAGTATTTT
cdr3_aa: CASSLQVAGDTQYF

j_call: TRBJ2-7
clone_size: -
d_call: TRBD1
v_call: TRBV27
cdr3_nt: TGTGCCAGCAGTTTACGCGACCCTCTACAGGGGAGCTACGAGCAGTACTTC
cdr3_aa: CASSLRDPLQGSYEQYF

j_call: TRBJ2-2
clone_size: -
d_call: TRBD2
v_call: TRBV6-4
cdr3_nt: TGTGCCAGCACCGAAGGGAGGGGACTCACCTTGGCCGGGGAGCTGTTTTTT
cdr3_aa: CASTEGRGLTLAGELFF

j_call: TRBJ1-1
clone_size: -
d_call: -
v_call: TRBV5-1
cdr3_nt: TGCGCCAGCAGCTTTGAGGAGAACACTGAAGCTTTCTTT
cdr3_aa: CASSFEENTEAFF

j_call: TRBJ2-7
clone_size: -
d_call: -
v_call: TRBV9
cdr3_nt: TGTGCCAGCAGCGTAGGACAGTTCTCCTACGAGCAGTACTTC
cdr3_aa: CASSVGQFSYEQYF

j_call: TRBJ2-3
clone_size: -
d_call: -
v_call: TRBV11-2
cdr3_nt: TGTGCCAGCAGCTTAGGGGCCAAACCCACCTATTTT
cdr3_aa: CASSLGAKPTYF

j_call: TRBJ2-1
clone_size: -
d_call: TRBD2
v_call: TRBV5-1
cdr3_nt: TGCGCCAGCAGCCCCCGGGTAGCGGGAGGGTGGAATGAGCAGTTCTTC
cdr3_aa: CASSPRVAGGWNEQFF

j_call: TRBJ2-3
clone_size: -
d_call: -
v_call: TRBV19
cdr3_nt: TGTGCCAGTAGTACGGGCCATCAGCCAGATACGCAGTATTTT
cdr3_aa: CASSTGHQPDTQYF

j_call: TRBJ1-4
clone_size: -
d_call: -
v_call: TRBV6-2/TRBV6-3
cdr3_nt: TGTGCCAGCAGTCAAGGTGAAAAACTGTTTTTT
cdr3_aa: CASSQGEKLFF

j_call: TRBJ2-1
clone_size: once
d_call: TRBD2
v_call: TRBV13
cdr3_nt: TGTGCCAGCAGCTTAGAGTCTAGCGGGGCCCGGGGGCAGTTCTTC
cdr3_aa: CASSLESSGARGQFF

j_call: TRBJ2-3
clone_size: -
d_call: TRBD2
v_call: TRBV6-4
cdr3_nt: TGTGCCGGGGACCGGGAGGGCCGGATCGCAGATACGCAGTATTTT
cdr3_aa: CAGDREGRIADTQYF

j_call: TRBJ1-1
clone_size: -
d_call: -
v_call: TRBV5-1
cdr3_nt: TGCGCCAGCAGCCCGGACGGCAGGACAGTGAACACTGAAGCTTTCTTT
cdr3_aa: CASSPDGRTVNTEAFF

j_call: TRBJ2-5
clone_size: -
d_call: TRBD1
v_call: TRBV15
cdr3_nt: TGTGCCACCAGCATGCCGACAGGGCAGACCCAGTACTTC
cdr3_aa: CATSMPTGQTQYF

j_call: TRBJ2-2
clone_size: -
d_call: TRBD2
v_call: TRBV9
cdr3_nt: TGTGCCAGCAGCGTAGATCCCAGCGGGAGGCCCGGGGAGCTGTTTTTT
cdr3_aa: CASSVDPSGRPGELFF

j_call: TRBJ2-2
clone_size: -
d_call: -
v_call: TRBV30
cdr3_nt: TGTGCCTGGAGTCTAAATCTTGCCGGGGAGCTGTTTTTT
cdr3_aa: CAWSLNLAGELFF

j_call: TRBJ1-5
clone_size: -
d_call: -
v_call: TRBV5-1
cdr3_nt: TGCGCCAGCAGCCCAGGTCTTAGGGCAGGGGATCAGCCCCAGCATTTT
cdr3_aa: CASSPGLRAGDQPQHF

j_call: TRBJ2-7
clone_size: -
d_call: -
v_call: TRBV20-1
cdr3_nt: TGCAGTGCTGTGGGGCGGGAGCAGTACTTC
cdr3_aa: CSAVGREQYF

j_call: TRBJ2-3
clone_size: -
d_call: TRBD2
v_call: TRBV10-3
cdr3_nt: TGTGCCATCAGTGAGCAATTACTAGCGGGAGCCACAGATACGCAGTATTTT
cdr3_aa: CAISEQLLAGATDTQYF

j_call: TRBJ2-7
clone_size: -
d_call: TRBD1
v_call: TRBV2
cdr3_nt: TGTGCCAGCAGTGGGGGACAGGGGGGGGGCGAGCAGTACTTC
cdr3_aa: CASSGGQGGGEQYF

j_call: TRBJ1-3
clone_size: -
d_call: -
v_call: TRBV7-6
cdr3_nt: TGTGCCAGCAGCCCACGGGACGGATCCTCTGGAAACACCATATATTTT
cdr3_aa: CASSPRDGSSGNTIYF

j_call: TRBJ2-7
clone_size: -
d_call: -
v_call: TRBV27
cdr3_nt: TGTGCCAGCCGTGCCCAGTGGGGGGAATCCGGCTACGAGCAGTACTTC
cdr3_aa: CASRAQWGESGYEQYF

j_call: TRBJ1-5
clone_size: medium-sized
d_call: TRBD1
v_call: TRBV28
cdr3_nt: TGTGCCAGCAGCCCTCGGACAGGGGGAAGGCAGCCCCAGCATTTT
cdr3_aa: CASSPRTGGRQPQHF

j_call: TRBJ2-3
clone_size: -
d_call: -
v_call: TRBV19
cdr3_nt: TGTGCCAGTAGTATTTCAACAGATACGCAGTATTTT
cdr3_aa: CASSISTDTQYF

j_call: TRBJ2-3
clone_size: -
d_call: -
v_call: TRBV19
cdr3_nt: TGTGCCAGTAGTATAAGGCCCAGCGGGAGCACAGATACGCAGTATTTT
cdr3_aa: CASSIRPSGSTDTQYF

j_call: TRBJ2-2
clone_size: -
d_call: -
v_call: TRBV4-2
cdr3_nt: TGTGCCAGCAGCCAAGGGGCAATCAACACCGGGGAGCTGTTTTTT
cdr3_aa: CASSQGAINTGELFF

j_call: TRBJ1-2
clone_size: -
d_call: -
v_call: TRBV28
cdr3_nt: TGTGCCAGCAGTCTCACCGATCGTCATGGCTACACCTTC
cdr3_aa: CASSLTDRHGYTF

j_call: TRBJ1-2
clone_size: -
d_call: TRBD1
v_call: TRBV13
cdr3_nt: TGTGCCAGCAGCTTAGCGGTTCAGGGGGGATTCTATGGCTACACCTTC
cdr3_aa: CASSLAVQGGFYGYTF

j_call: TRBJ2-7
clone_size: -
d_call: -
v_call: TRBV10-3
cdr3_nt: TGTGCCATCAGTGGACAGGATCGTACGAAGCAGTACTTC
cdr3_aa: CAISGQDRTKQYF

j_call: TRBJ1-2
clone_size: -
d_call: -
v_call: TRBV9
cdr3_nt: TGTGCCAGCAGCCCTGAGAACTATGGCTACACCTTC
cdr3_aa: CASSPENYGYTF

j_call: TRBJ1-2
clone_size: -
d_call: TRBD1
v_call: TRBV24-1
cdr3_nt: TGTGCCACCAGTGGGGGGACAGACTCTAACTATGGCTACACCTTC
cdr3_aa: CATSGGTDSNYGYTF

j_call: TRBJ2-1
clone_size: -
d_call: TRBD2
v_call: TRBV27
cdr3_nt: TGTGCCAGCAGTCCCGGGACTAGCGGGAAGGAGTTCTTC
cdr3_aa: CASSPGTSGKEFF

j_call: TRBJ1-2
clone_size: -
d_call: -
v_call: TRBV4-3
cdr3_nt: TGCGCCAGCAGCCAAGATATCAGGGACCGCTACACCTTC
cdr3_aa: CASSQDIRDRYTF

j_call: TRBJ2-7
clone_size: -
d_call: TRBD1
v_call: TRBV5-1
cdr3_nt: TGCGCCAGCAGCTTACAGGGGATGGGCTACGAGCAGTACTTC
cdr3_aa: CASSLQGMGYEQYF

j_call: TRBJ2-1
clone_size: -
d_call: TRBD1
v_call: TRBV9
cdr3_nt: TGTGCCAGCAGCCAAGGACAGGTGGGGATTGATGGGCAGTTCTTC
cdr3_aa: CASSQGQVGIDGQFF

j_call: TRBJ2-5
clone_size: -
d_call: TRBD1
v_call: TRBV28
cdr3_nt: TGTGCCAGCAGCCTTGGACAGGGGGCCGGCCAAGAGACCCAGTACTTC
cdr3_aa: CASSLGQGAGQETQYF

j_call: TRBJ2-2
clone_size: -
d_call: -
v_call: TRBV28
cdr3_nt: TGTGCCAGCAGGGTGGGACGGGGAGTCACCGGGGAGCTGTTTTTT
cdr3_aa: CASRVGRGVTGELFF

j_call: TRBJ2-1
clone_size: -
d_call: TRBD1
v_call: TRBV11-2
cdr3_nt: TGTGCCAGCAGGATCCTGGGACAGAACCATGAGCAGTTCTTC
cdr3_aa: CASRILGQNHEQFF

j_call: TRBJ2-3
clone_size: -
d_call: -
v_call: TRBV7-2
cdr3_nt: TGTGCCAGCAGCTTCGCCACAGATACGCAGTATTTT
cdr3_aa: CASSFATDTQYF

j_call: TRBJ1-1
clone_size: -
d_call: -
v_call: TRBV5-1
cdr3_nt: TGCGCCAGCAGCTTGGCCGAGCAGGCTGAAGCTTTCTTT
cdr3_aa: CASSLAEQAEAFF

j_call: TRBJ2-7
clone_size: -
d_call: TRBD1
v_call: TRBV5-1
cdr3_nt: TGCGCCAGCAGCATTGTTCCCGGGACAGGGGCTTCCTACGAGCAGTACTTC
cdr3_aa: CASSIVPGTGASYEQYF

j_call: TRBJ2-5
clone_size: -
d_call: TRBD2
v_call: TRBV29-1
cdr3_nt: TGCAGCGCCACAGCGGGAGTTATTGAGACCCAGTACTTC
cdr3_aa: CSATAGVIETQYF

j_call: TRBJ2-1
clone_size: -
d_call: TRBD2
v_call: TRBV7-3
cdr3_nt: TGTGCCAGCAGCGAAACTACTAGCGGGAAAGGGTACAATGAGCAGTTCTTC
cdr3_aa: CASSETTSGKGYNEQFF

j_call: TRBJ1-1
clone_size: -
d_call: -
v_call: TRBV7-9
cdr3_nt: TGTGCCAGCAGCTTGGGGTCTAGCACTGAAGCTTTCTTT
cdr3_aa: CASSLGSSTEAFF

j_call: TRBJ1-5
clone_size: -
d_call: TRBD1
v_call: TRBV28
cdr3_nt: TGTGCCAGCGAGGACAGGGTCAATCAGCCCCAGCATTTT
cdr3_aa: CASEDRVNQPQHF

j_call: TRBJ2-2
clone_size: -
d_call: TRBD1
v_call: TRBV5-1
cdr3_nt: TGCGCCAGCGGGACAGACACCAACACCGGGGAGCTGTTTTTT
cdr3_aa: CASGTDTNTGELFF

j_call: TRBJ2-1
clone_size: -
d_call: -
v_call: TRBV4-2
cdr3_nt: TGTGCCAGCAGCCAAGGGACTACCTCCAATGAGCAGTTCTTC
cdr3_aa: CASSQGTTSNEQFF

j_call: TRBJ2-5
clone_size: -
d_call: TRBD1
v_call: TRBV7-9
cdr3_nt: TGTGCCAGCAGCTCAAGACAGGGTCAGGAGACCCAGTACTTC
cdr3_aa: CASSSRQGQETQYF

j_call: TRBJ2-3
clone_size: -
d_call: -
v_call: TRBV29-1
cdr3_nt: TGCAGCGCCGCGGGGCCCACAGATACGCAGTATTTT
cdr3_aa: CSAAGPTDTQYF

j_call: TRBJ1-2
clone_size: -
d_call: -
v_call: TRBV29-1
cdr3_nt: TGCAGCGTCCGGGACGAGGGCTATGGCTACACCTTC
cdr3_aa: CSVRDEGYGYTF

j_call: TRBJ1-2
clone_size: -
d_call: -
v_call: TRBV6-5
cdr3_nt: TGTGCCAGCAGTCAGGGAATGTATGGCTACACCTTC
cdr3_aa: CASSQGMYGYTF

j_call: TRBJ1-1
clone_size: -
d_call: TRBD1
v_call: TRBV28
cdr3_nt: TGTGCCAGCAGTACAGGGGCCCTGAACACTGAAGCTTTCTTT
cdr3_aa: CASSTGALNTEAFF

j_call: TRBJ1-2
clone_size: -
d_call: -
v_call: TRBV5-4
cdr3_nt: TGTGCCAGCAGCCATCCGGCCTATGGCTACACCTTC
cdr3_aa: CASSHPAYGYTF

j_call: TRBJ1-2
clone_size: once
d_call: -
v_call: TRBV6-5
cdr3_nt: TGTGCCAGCAGACTGGACGCGAACTATGGCTACACCTTC
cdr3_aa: CASRLDANYGYTF

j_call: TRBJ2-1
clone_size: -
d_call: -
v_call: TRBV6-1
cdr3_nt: TGTGCCAGCAGTGAAGCGAGCAGAGACAATGAGCAGTTCTTC
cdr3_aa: CASSEASRDNEQFF